Below, 6 T cell receptor beta chains from the same sample are listed, as sequenced in a study of T cells in Graves' hyperthyroidism and ophthalmopathy. The source material, RNA transcripts, was used to amplify TCR beta CDR3 regions. First-round RT-PCR targeting the TCR CDR3 was performed with the HTBI primer set. TCRdb re-called the multiplex PCR reads with MiXCR, one entry per CDR3 protein. The data contain 690,000 or so distinct CDR3 sequences, approximately 18% of them singletons. Sequenced input: blood. The origin of the receptors is a woman between 45 and 60 years old with Graves' hyperthyroidism that later progressed to Graves' ophthalmopathy.

This clonotype showed up just a few times. The V gene is TRBV7-9, the J gene TRBJ2-5, with D unclear. The CDR3 runs to 13 residues. CDR1 SEHNR and CDR2 FQNEAQ come from the germline V gene (reference sequence). V was pared by 8 bases and J by 4 bases, with 14 bases between. CDR3 region: CASYHIRGETQYF. In nucleotides, the CDR3 is TGTGCCAGCTATCACATTCGTGGAGAGACCCAGTACTTC.

Many counts were recorded for this clonotype. The rearrangement links TRBV6-2 or TRBV6-3 to TRBJ2-5; the D is unclear. CDR3 length equals 15 residues. Germline V gene sequence: CDR1 MNHEY, CDR2 SVGEGT. Trimming removed 0 bases at V and 4 bases at J, with 12 bases between. The CDR3 nucleotides read TGTGCCAGCAGTTACTCATGGGCTATACCAGAGACCCAGTACTTC. Its translation: CASSYSWAIPETQYF.

This clonotype was seen ten or more times. The J gene is TRBJ1-2, the V gene TRBV3-1; D uncertain. Germline CDR1 LGHDT, CDR2 YNNKEL (reference sequence). The CDR3 is 15 amino acids. Trimming stripped 0 bases from V and 8 bases from J, with 16 bases between. DNA for the CDR3: TGTGCCAGCAGCCAAGACATCCTGGGAAAGATCGGCTACACCTTC. Its protein product is CASSQDILGKIGYTF.

The rearrangement joins TRBV10-3 to TRBJ2-3; 7 bases match TRBD2. CDR1 and CDR2 from the germline V gene are ENHRY and SYGVKD. The CDR3 is 15 residues long. V lost 2 bases to trimming and J lost 3 bases; unmatched junction nucleotides: 5. The CDR3, as DNA: TGTGCCATCAGTGAGGATTTGGGGGGGACAGATACGCAGTATTTT. This encodes CAISEDLGGTDTQYF.

Comments on this clonotype: This clone may be a read error of a much larger clone one base away. The chain couples TRBV7-3 to TRBJ2-3; D may be TRBD2 (5 bases). The CDR3 is 13 residues long. Germline CDR1 reads SGHTA; CDR2 reads FQGTGA. The V gene lost 8 bases and the J gene lost 4 bases, with 13 bases spanning the gap. The CDR3 sequence is CASCYSSPDTQYF. For the CDR3, the DNA is TGTGCCAGCTGCTACTCTAGCCCAGATACGCAGTATTTT.

This clonotype was picked up many times. The chain is built from TRBV2 and TRBJ2-2, with D unresolved. The CDR3 length is 16 residues. The V gene lost 2 bases and the J gene lost 3 bases, with 13 bases spanning the gap. Germline V gene sequence: CDR1 SNHLY, CDR2 FYNNEI. The CDR3 nucleotides read TGTGCCAGCAGTGAAACGTACAGACGGGACACCGGGGAGCTGTTTTTT. Protein sequence: CASSETYRRDTGELFF.